A selection of T cell receptor beta chains follows, all from one sample in a study of cytomegalovirus exposure and HLA in healthy donors. Profiled with immunoSEQ multiplex PCR; TCRdb holds only in-frame clones, not every one. The sample shows approximately 76,000 clones, around 70% of them seen only once. The sample was PBMCs. The source of these receptors is a woman aged 35 to 49 in good health and CMV-seropositive. Each CDR3 is given with its conserved first and last residue. A D gene is named only where the DNA matches it firmly.

-,TRBJ1-5,TRBV4-1,TGCGCCAGCAGCCCGGGAGATCAGCCCCAGCATTTT,CASSPGDQPQHF
TRBD1,TRBJ2-3,TRBV6-6,TGTGCCAGCAGATCCTCCGGGACAGGGGCAGATACGCAGTATTTT,CASRSSGTGADTQYF
-,TRBJ1-1,TRBV7-6,TGTGCCAGCAGCTCCGACAGGAACACTGAAGCTTTCTTT,CASSSDRNTEAFF
TRBD1,TRBJ2-7,TRBV7-2,TGTGCCAGCAGGGTTGGGGGACAGGGGGCCTACGAGCAGTACTTC,CASRVGGQGAYEQYF
-,TRBJ2-1,TRBV11-3,TGTGCCAGCAGCTTGGGCCCGTCGGCCTACAATGAGCAGTTCTTC,CASSLGPSAYNEQFF
-,TRBJ2-7,TRBV30,TGTGCCTGGAGCGCCAACGCCGTGGCAGACTTCTCCTACGAGCAGTACTTC,CAWSANAVADFSYEQYF
-,TRBJ2-7,TRBV5-1,TGCGCCAGCAGCCCAAACAGGCCCCCCTACGAGCAGTACTTC,CASSPNRPPYEQYF
TRBD1,TRBJ1-5,TRBV2,TGTGCCAGCAGTGAAAGTAGCCAGGGGGATCAGCCCCAGCATTTT,CASSESSQGDQPQHF
-,TRBJ2-6,TRBV6-1,TGTGCCAGCAGTGCCCGACTTATGTCTGGGGCCAACGTCCTGACTTTC,CASSARLMSGANVLTF
-,TRBJ1-6,TRBV7-8,TGTGCCAGCAGCTTAGACAGTCTTAATTCACCCCTCCACTTT,CASSLDSLNSPLHF
-,TRBJ2-4,TRBV11-2,TGTGCCAGCAGCTTAGGGGCAGCCCAGTACTTC,CASSLGAAQYF
-,TRBJ2-5,TRBV6-1,TGTGCCAGCAGTGAAGCCTTGGGGACAACCCAAGAGACCCAGTACTTC,CASSEALGTTQETQYF
TRBD1,TRBJ1-2,TRBV5-1,TGCGCCAGCAGCACGGGGACAGGGGAAATGGGCTACACCTTC,CASSTGTGEMGYTF
TRBD1,TRBJ1-5,TRBV2,TGTGCCAGCAGAACCGGGACAGTCGGCAATCAGCCCCAGCATTTT,CASRTGTVGNQPQHF